Listed below are T cell receptor beta chains from one sample, sequenced in a study of CD8 T cells in Susac syndrome. TCRdb processed the immunoSEQ multiplex PCR reads anew with MiXCR; each CDR3 protein has one entry. The sample lists some 190,000 distinct CDR3 sequences, roughly 95% occurring once. The material sequenced was CD4+ T cells from PBMCs. The receptors originated from a human donor in good health. The CDR3 runs from the conserved cysteine through the conserved F or W. The order of the fields is D gene, clone size, V gene, J gene, CDR3 protein, CDR3 DNA. D genes are given only for firm matches. The size entry is marked missing in some rows and otherwise reads once, few, many or a size class.

d_gene: TRBD1; abundance: NA; v_gene: TRBV11-1; j_gene: TRBJ2-5; CDR3aa: CASSPRDREQETQYF; CDR3nt: TGTGCCAGCAGCCCCCGGGACAGAGAACAAGAGACCCAGTACTTC
d_gene: NA; abundance: NA; v_gene: TRBV30; j_gene: TRBJ2-7; CDR3aa: CAWSFRHEQYF; CDR3nt: TGTGCCTGGAGTTTCCGTCACGAGCAGTACTTC
d_gene: NA; abundance: NA; v_gene: TRBV7-9; j_gene: TRBJ1-3; CDR3aa: CASPLPGRGNTIYF; CDR3nt: TGTGCCAGCCCACTCCCAGGGCGCGGAAACACCATATATTTT
d_gene: TRBD1; abundance: NA; v_gene: TRBV7-9; j_gene: TRBJ1-5; CDR3aa: CASSAGQGGIQPQHF; CDR3nt: TGTGCCAGCAGCGCCGGACAGGGGGGGATTCAGCCCCAGCATTTT
d_gene: TRBD2; abundance: NA; v_gene: TRBV9; j_gene: TRBJ2-1; CDR3aa: CASSEILAGEQFF; CDR3nt: TGTGCCAGCAGCGAAATACTAGCGGGAGAGCAGTTCTTC
d_gene: NA; abundance: NA; v_gene: TRBV18; j_gene: TRBJ2-1; CDR3aa: CASTTGTAYNEQFF; CDR3nt: TGTGCCAGCACCACCGGGACGGCTTACAATGAGCAGTTCTTC
d_gene: TRBD2; abundance: NA; v_gene: TRBV20-1; j_gene: TRBJ2-7; CDR3aa: CSAQQRDYEQYF; CDR3nt: TGCAGCGCTCAACAGCGGGACTACGAGCAGTACTTC
d_gene: NA; abundance: NA; v_gene: TRBV6-5; j_gene: TRBJ1-2; CDR3aa: CASSYYGQPYGYTF; CDR3nt: TGTGCCAGCAGTTACTACGGACAGCCCTATGGCTACACCTTC
d_gene: TRBD2; abundance: NA; v_gene: TRBV3-1; j_gene: TRBJ2-1; CDR3aa: CASSQASGDYNEQFF; CDR3nt: TGTGCCAGCAGCCAAGCCAGCGGGGACTACAATGAGCAGTTCTTC
d_gene: NA; abundance: NA; v_gene: TRBV30; j_gene: TRBJ1-2; CDR3aa: CAWTGNYGYTF; CDR3nt: TGTGCCTGGACGGGAAACTATGGCTACACCTTC
d_gene: NA; abundance: NA; v_gene: TRBV5-1; j_gene: TRBJ2-7; CDR3aa: CASSLEGRGYDEQYF; CDR3nt: TGCGCCAGCAGCTTGGAAGGCAGGGGTTATGACGAGCAGTACTTC
d_gene: TRBD2; abundance: NA; v_gene: TRBV29-1; j_gene: TRBJ2-4; CDR3aa: CSVSGMILAKNIQYF; CDR3nt: TGCAGCGTTAGCGGGATGATTTTAGCCAAAAACATTCAGTACTTC
d_gene: NA; abundance: once; v_gene: TRBV27; j_gene: TRBJ2-5; CDR3aa: CASRLLGGAQETQYF; CDR3nt: TGTGCCAGCAGACTATTGGGCGGCGCTCAAGAGACCCAGTACTTC
d_gene: NA; abundance: NA; v_gene: TRBV2; j_gene: TRBJ1-2; CDR3aa: CASSVEVYYGYTF; CDR3nt: TGTGCCAGCAGTGTAGAAGTCTACTATGGCTACACCTTC
d_gene: TRBD2; abundance: NA; v_gene: TRBV5-1; j_gene: TRBJ2-1; CDR3aa: CASSPLSGGEQFF; CDR3nt: TGCGCCAGCAGCCCCCTTAGCGGGGGTGAGCAGTTCTTC
d_gene: NA; abundance: NA; v_gene: TRBV28; j_gene: TRBJ1-1; CDR3aa: CASSPHGWNTEAFF; CDR3nt: TGTGCCAGCAGTCCCCACGGATGGAACACTGAAGCTTTCTTT
d_gene: NA; abundance: NA; v_gene: TRBV27; j_gene: TRBJ2-7; CDR3aa: CASSPRGVRRAYEQYF; CDR3nt: TGTGCCAGCAGTCCTAGAGGAGTCCGGAGGGCCTACGAGCAGTACTTC
d_gene: TRBD1; abundance: NA; v_gene: TRBV5-1; j_gene: TRBJ2-1; CDR3aa: CASSRRGTDEQFF; CDR3nt: TGCGCCAGCAGTCGTCGAGGGACAGATGAGCAGTTCTTC
d_gene: NA; abundance: NA; v_gene: TRBV20-1; j_gene: TRBJ1-1; CDR3aa: CSASGTEAFF; CDR3nt: TGCAGTGCTAGTGGGACTGAAGCTTTCTTT
d_gene: NA; abundance: NA; v_gene: TRBV15; j_gene: TRBJ2-3; CDR3aa: CATSREQGVGTDTQYF; CDR3nt: TGTGCCACCAGCAGAGAGCAGGGAGTGGGCACAGATACGCAGTATTTT
d_gene: NA; abundance: NA; v_gene: TRBV20-1; j_gene: TRBJ1-1; CDR3aa: CSARESRQMNTEAFF; CDR3nt: TGCAGTGCTAGAGAAAGCCGACAGATGAACACTGAAGCTTTCTTT
d_gene: NA; abundance: NA; v_gene: TRBV20-1; j_gene: TRBJ1-2; CDR3aa: CSATALPGSRNYGYTF; CDR3nt: TGCAGTGCTACGGCCCTACCGGGCTCTAGAAACTATGGCTACACCTTC
d_gene: TRBD1; abundance: NA; v_gene: TRBV3-1; j_gene: TRBJ2-7; CDR3aa: CASSYGQGLYEQYF; CDR3nt: TGTGCCAGCAGCTACGGACAGGGCTTGTACGAGCAGTACTTC
d_gene: NA; abundance: NA; v_gene: TRBV20-1; j_gene: TRBJ1-1; CDR3aa: CSRGRRTEAFF; CDR3nt: TGCAGCAGGGGAAGACGAACTGAAGCTTTCTTT
d_gene: NA; abundance: NA; v_gene: TRBV20-1; j_gene: TRBJ2-7; CDR3aa: CSARTASYEQYF; CDR3nt: TGCAGTGCTAGGACAGCCTCCTACGAGCAGTACTTC
d_gene: NA; abundance: NA; v_gene: TRBV6-1; j_gene: TRBJ1-4; CDR3aa: CASFTWGELFF; CDR3nt: TGTGCCAGCTTCACCTGGGGGGAACTGTTTTTT
d_gene: NA; abundance: NA; v_gene: TRBV6-5; j_gene: TRBJ1-4; CDR3aa: CASSYAWGEEKLFF; CDR3nt: TGTGCCAGCAGTTACGCATGGGGTGAGGAAAAACTGTTTTTT
d_gene: NA; abundance: NA; v_gene: TRBV6-1; j_gene: TRBJ2-3; CDR3aa: CASRIHGTDTQYF; CDR3nt: TGTGCCAGCAGGATACATGGGACAGATACGCAGTATTTT
d_gene: NA; abundance: NA; v_gene: TRBV14; j_gene: TRBJ2-3; CDR3aa: CASSQGVEATQYF; CDR3nt: TGTGCCAGCAGCCAAGGTGTGGAGGCTACGCAGTATTTT
d_gene: NA; abundance: NA; v_gene: TRBV29-1; j_gene: TRBJ2-1; CDR3aa: CSVGQSSYNEQFF; CDR3nt: TGCAGCGTTGGGCAGAGCTCCTACAATGAGCAGTTCTTC
d_gene: NA; abundance: NA; v_gene: TRBV29-1; j_gene: TRBJ2-2; CDR3aa: CSVVAGPANTGELFF; CDR3nt: TGCAGCGTCGTCGCGGGGCCAGCGAACACCGGGGAGCTGTTTTTT
d_gene: NA; abundance: NA; v_gene: TRBV4-3; j_gene: TRBJ1-5; CDR3aa: CASSQDRGEPQHF; CDR3nt: TGCGCCAGCAGCCAAGATCGTGGTGAGCCCCAGCATTTT
d_gene: TRBD1; abundance: NA; v_gene: TRBV28; j_gene: TRBJ2-5; CDR3aa: CASSLVGTAETQYF; CDR3nt: TGTGCCAGCAGTTTAGTTGGGACAGCGGAGACCCAGTACTTC
d_gene: NA; abundance: once; v_gene: TRBV30; j_gene: TRBJ2-7; CDR3aa: CAWDGSYEQYF; CDR3nt: TGTGCCTGGGACGGTTCCTACGAGCAGTACTTC
d_gene: NA; abundance: NA; v_gene: TRBV2; j_gene: TRBJ2-7; CDR3aa: CASSVQSGAVEQYF; CDR3nt: TGTGCCAGCAGTGTTCAGTCTGGGGCGGTCGAGCAGTACTTC
d_gene: NA; abundance: NA; v_gene: TRBV2; j_gene: TRBJ1-4; CDR3aa: CATVRGLGTNEKLFF; CDR3nt: TGTGCCACCGTGCGCGGCTTGGGGACTAATGAAAAACTGTTTTTT
d_gene: NA; abundance: NA; v_gene: TRBV3-1; j_gene: TRBJ1-2; CDR3aa: CASSQEGAYGYTF; CDR3nt: TGTGCCAGCAGCCAAGAAGGCGCCTATGGCTACACCTTC
d_gene: TRBD1; abundance: NA; v_gene: TRBV27; j_gene: TRBJ2-1; CDR3aa: CASSLGQGFNEQFF; CDR3nt: TGTGCCAGCAGTTTGGGACAGGGGTTTAATGAGCAGTTCTTC
d_gene: NA; abundance: NA; v_gene: TRBV7-2; j_gene: TRBJ2-1; CDR3aa: CASSPHKDNEQFF; CDR3nt: TGTGCCAGCAGCCCCCACAAGGACAATGAGCAGTTCTTC
d_gene: NA; abundance: NA; v_gene: TRBV2; j_gene: TRBJ2-2; CDR3aa: CASSENQNTGELFF; CDR3nt: TGTGCCAGCAGTGAAAACCAGAACACCGGGGAGCTGTTTTTT
d_gene: TRBD1; abundance: NA; v_gene: TRBV30; j_gene: TRBJ2-7; CDR3aa: CAWSATGDEQYF; CDR3nt: TGTGCCTGGAGTGCGACAGGGGACGAGCAGTACTTC
d_gene: NA; abundance: NA; v_gene: TRBV30; j_gene: TRBJ2-5; CDR3aa: CAWGPTPGTQYF; CDR3nt: TGTGCCTGGGGCCCTACTCCGGGGACCCAGTACTTC
d_gene: TRBD2; abundance: NA; v_gene: TRBV20-1; j_gene: TRBJ2-3; CDR3aa: CSASGLAHTDTQYF; CDR3nt: TGCAGTGCTTCCGGACTAGCCCACACAGATACGCAGTATTTT
d_gene: NA; abundance: NA; v_gene: TRBV3-1; j_gene: TRBJ1-1; CDR3aa: CASSQERRVAFF; CDR3nt: TGTGCCAGCAGCCAAGAGAGGCGGGTAGCTTTCTTT
d_gene: NA; abundance: NA; v_gene: TRBV3-1; j_gene: TRBJ2-3; CDR3aa: CASSQIQGGQYF; CDR3nt: TGTGCCAGCAGCCAAATACAGGGAGGGCAGTATTTT
d_gene: TRBD2; abundance: NA; v_gene: TRBV7-6; j_gene: TRBJ2-1; CDR3aa: CASSLGLAANYNEQFF; CDR3nt: TGTGCCAGCAGCTTGGGACTAGCGGCTAACTACAATGAGCAGTTCTTC
d_gene: TRBD1; abundance: NA; v_gene: TRBV5-1; j_gene: TRBJ1-2; CDR3aa: CASSLADRGNYGYTF; CDR3nt: TGCGCCAGCAGCTTGGCAGACAGGGGAAACTATGGCTACACCTTC
d_gene: NA; abundance: NA; v_gene: TRBV18; j_gene: TRBJ1-1; CDR3aa: CASSPGLIRTTEAFF; CDR3nt: TGTGCCAGCTCACCGGGACTTATCAGGACAACTGAAGCTTTCTTT
d_gene: NA; abundance: once; v_gene: TRBV5-1; j_gene: TRBJ2-3; CDR3aa: CASSGAGRTDTQYF; CDR3nt: TGCGCCAGCAGCGGAGCGGGTCGCACAGATACGCAGTATTTT
d_gene: NA; abundance: NA; v_gene: TRBV11-3; j_gene: TRBJ2-3; CDR3aa: CASSLGSGTADTQYF; CDR3nt: TGTGCCAGCAGCTTAGGGTCAGGTACGGCAGATACGCAGTATTTT